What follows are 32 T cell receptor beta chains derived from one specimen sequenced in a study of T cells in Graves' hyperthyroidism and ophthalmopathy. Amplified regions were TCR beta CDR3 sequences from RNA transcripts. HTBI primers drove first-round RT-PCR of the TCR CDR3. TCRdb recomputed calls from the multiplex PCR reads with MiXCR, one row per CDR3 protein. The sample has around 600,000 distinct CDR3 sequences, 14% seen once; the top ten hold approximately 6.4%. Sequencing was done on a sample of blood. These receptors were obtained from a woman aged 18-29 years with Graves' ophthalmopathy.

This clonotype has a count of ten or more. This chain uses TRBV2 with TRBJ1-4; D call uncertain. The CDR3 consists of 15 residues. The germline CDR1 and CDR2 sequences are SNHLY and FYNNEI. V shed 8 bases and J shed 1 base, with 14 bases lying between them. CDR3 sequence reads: CASVEAWGTNEKLFF. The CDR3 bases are TGTGCCAGCGTAGAAGCCTGGGGAACTAATGAAAAACTGTTTTTT.

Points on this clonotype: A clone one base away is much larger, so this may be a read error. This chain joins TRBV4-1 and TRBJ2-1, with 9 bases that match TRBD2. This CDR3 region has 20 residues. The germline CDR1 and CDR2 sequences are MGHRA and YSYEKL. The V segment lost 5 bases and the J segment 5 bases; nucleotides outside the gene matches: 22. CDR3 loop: CASSSRTSATGSRSHNEQFF. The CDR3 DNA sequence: TGCGCCAGCAGCTCACGGACTAGCGCAACCGGGTCTCGTTCCCACAATGAGCAGTTCTTC.

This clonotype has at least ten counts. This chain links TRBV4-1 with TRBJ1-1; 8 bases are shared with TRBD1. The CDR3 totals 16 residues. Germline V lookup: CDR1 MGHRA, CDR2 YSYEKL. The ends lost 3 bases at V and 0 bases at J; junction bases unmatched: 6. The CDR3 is CASSQGQEVMNTEAFF. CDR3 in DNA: TGCGCCAGCAGCCAGGGACAGGAGGTAATGAACACTGAAGCTTTCTTT.

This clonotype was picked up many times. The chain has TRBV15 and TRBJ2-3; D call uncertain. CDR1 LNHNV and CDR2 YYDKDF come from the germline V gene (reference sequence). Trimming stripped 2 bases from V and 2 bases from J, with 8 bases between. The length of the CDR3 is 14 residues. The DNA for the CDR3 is TGTGCCACCAGCAGAACTGGCCACACAGATACGCAGTATTTT. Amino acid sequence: CATSRTGHTDTQYF. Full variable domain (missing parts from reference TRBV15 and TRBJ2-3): DAMVIQNPRYQVTQFGKPVTLSCSQTLNHNVMYWYQQKSSQAPKLLFHYYDKDFNNEADTPDNFQSRRPNTSFCFLDIRSPGLGDTAMYLCATSRTGHTDTQYFGPGTRLTVL.

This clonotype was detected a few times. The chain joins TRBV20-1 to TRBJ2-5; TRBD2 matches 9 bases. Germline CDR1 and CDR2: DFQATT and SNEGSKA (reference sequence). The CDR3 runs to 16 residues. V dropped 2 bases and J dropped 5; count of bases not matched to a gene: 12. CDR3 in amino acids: CSARSGREGHGETQYF. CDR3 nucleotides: TGCAGTGCTAGATCCGGGCGGGAGGGGCACGGGGAGACCCAGTACTTC.

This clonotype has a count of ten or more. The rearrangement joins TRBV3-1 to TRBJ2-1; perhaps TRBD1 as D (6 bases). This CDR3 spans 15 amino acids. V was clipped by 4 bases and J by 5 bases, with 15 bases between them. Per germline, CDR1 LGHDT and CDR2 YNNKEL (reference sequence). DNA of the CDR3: TGTGCCAGCAGCCTTACCCGGACAGATAACAATGAGCAGTTCTTC. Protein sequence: CASSLTRTDNNEQFF.

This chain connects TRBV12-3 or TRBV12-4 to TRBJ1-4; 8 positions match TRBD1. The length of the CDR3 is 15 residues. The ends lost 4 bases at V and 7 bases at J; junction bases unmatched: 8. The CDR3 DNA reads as TGTGCCAGCAGTTACGATGGACAGGGCGGTGAAAAACTGTTTTTT. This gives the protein CASSYDGQGGEKLFF.

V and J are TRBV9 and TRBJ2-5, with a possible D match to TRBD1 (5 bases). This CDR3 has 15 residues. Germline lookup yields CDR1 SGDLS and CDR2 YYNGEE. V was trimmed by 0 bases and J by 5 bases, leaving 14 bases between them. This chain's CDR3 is CASSVGFRVGETQYF. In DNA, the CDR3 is TGTGCCAGCAGCGTAGGTTTCAGGGTGGGGGAGACCCAGTACTTC.

CDR3 amino acids: CASSQDTGAYLYGYTF. The CDR3 DNA is TGTGCCAGCAGCCAAGATACAGGGGCCTACCTTTATGGCTACACCTTC. The chain combines TRBV4-2 with TRBJ1-2, with TRBD1 matching over 7 bases. V trimming: 0 bases; J trimming: 5 bases; junction bases outside the gene matches: 9. The CDR3 sequence is 16 residues long. Germline V CDR1 and CDR2: LGHNA, YNFKEQ.

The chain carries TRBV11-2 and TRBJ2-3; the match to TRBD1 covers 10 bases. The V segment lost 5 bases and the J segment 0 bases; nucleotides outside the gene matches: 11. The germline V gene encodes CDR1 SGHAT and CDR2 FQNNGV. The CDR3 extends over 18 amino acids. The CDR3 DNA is TGTGCCAGCAGCGCCAGCCGTGGGACAGGGGAAAGCACAGATACGCAGTATTTT. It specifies CASSASRGTGESTDTQYF.

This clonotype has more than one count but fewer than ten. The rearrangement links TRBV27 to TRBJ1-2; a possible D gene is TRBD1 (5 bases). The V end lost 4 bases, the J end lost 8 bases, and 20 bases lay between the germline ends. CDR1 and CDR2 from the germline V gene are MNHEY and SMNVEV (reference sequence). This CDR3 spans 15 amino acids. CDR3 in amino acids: CASSSHRDALGGYTF. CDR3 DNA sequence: TGTGCCAGCAGTTCTCACCGGGACGCCTTAGGAGGCTACACCTTC.

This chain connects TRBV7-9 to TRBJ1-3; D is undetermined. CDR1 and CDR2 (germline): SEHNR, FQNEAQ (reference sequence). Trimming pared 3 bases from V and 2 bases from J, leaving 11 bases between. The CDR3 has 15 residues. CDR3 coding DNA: TGTGCCAGCAGCTTGCCCCACAAGGCTGGAAACACCATATATTTT. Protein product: CASSLPHKAGNTIYF.

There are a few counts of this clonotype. The CDR3 DNA reads TGCGCCAGCAGCCCCGGAGCGGGGCCTAGCACAGATACGCAGTATTTT. Residues: CASSPGAGPSTDTQYF. The chain uses TRBV5-1 and TRBJ2-3; the match to TRBD2 covers 7 bases. The CDR3 runs 16 residues. V dropped 4 bases and J dropped 0; count of bases not matched to a gene: 8. Germline CDR1 reads SGHRS; CDR2 reads YFSETQ. The complete variable domain, with remaining parts taken from reference TRBV5-1 and TRBJ2-3, reads KAGVTQTPRYLIKTRGQQVTLSCSPISGHRSVSWYQQTPGQGLQFLFEYFSETQRNKGNFPGRFSGRQFSNSRSEMNVSTLELGDSALYLCASSPGAGPSTDTQYFGPGTRLTVL.

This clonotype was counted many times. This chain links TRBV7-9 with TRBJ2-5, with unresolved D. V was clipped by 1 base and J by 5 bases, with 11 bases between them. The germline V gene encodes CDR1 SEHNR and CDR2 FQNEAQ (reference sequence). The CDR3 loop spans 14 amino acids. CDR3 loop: CASSLVQHWETQYF. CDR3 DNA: TGTGCCAGCAGCTTAGTACAGCATTGGGAGACCCAGTACTTC. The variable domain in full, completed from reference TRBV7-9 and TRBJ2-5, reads DTGVSQNPRHKITKRGQNVTFRCDPISEHNRLYWYRQTLGQGPEFLTYFQNEAQLEKSRLLSDRFSAERPKGSFSTLEIQRTEQGDSAMYLCASSLVQHWETQYFGPGTRLLVL.

The DNA for the CDR3 is TGTGCCAGCACCCCCGGGGGTCCTTCCTACGAGCAGTACTTC. Translation: CASTPGGPSYEQYF. This chain joins TRBV27 and TRBJ2-7; D might be TRBD2 (6 bases). This CDR3 is 14 amino acids long. Trimming left V 7 bases short and J 1 base short, with 14 bases between. Germline V gives CDR1 MNHEY, CDR2 SMNVEV (reference sequence).

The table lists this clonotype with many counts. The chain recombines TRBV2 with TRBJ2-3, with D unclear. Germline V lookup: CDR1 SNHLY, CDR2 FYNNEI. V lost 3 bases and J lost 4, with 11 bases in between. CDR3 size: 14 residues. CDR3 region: CASSDRRAPDTQYF. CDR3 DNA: TGTGCCAGCAGTGATAGAAGGGCACCAGATACGCAGTATTTT.

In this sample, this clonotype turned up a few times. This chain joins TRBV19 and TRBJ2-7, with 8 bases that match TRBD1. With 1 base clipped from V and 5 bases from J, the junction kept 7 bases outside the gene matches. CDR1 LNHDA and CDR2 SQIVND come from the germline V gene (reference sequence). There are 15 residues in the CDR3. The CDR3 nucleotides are TGTGCCAGTAGTATAGGACAGGGGATTTCAGACGAGCAGTACTTC. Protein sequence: CASSIGQGISDEQYF.

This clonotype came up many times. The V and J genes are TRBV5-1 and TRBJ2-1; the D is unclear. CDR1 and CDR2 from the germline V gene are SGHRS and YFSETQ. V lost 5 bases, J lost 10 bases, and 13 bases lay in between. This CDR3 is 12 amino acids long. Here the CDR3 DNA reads TGCGCCAGCAGACGCTCCGCCGAAGAGCAGTTCTTC. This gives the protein CASRRSAEEQFF.

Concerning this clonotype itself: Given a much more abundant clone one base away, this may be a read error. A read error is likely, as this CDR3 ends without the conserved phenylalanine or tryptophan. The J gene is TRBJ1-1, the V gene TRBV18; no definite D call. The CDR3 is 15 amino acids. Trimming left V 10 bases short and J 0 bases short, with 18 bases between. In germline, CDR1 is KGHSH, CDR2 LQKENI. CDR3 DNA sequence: TGTGCCACCTCGGCCGCGGGATCGCTGAACACTGAAGCTTTCTCT. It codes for CATSAAGSLNTEAFS.

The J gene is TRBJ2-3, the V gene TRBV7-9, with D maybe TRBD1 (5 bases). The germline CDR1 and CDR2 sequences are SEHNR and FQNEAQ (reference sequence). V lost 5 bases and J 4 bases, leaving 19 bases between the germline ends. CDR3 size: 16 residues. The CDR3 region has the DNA TGTGCCAGCAGCATCTCTTATGCGCAGGGCGCAGATACGCAGTATTTT. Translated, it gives CASSISYAQGADTQYF.

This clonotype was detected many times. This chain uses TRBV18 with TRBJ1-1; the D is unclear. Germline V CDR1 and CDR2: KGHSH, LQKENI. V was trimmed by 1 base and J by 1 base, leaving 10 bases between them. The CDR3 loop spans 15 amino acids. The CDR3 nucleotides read TGTGCCAGCTCACCACTGGGCACACAGAACACTGAAGCTTTCTTT. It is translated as CASSPLGTQNTEAFF. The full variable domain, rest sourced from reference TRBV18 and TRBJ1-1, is NAGVMQNPRHLVRRRGQEARLRCSPMKGHSHVYWYRQLPEEGLKFMVYLQKENIIDESGMPKERFSAEFPKEGPSILRIQQVVRGDSAAYFCASSPLGTQNTEAFFGQGTRLTVV.

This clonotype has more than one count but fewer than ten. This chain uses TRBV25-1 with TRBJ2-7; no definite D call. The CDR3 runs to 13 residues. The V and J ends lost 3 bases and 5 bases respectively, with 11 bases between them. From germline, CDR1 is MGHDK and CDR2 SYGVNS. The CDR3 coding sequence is TGTGCCAGCAGTGACCAAGCAGCCCACGAGCAGTACTTC. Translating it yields CASSDQAAHEQYF.

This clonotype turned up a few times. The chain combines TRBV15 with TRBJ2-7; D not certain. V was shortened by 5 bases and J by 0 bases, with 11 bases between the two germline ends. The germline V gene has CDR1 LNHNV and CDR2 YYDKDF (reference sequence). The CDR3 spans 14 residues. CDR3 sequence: CATSPEASSYEQYF. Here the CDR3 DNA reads TGTGCCACCAGCCCCGAAGCGAGCTCCTACGAGCAGTACTTC.

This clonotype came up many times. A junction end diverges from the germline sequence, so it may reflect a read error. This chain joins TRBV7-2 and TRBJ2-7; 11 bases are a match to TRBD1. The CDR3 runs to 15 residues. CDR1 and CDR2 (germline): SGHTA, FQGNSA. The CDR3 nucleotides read TGTGCCTGCAGCCCCCGGGCCGGGACAGGGGGCGAGCAGTACTTC. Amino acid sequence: CACSPRAGTGGEQYF.

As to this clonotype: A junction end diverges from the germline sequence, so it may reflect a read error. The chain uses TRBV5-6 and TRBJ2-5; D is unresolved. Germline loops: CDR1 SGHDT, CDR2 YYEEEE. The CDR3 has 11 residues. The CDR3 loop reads CVSSAVETQYF. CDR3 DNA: TGTGTCAGCAGCGCCGTAGAGACCCAGTACTTC.

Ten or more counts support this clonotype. The DNA of the CDR3 is TGTGCCATCAGTGAGCTCCAGCGGGGATCTAGCACAGATACGCAGTATTTT. Protein product: CAISELQRGSSTDTQYF. The rearrangement links TRBV10-3 to TRBJ2-3, with 7 bases aligning to TRBD2. With V trimmed by 2 bases and J by 0 bases, 8 bases remained unmatched. This CDR3 has 17 amino acids. The V gene's germline CDR1 is ENHRY and CDR2 SYGVKD.

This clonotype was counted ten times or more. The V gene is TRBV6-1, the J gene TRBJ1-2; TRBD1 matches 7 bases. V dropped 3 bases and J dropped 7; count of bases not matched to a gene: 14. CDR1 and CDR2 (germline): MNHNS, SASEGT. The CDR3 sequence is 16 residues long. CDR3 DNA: TGTGCCAGCAGTGACCAGAGACAGGGCCATCCAAGTGGCTACACCTTC. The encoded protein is CASSDQRQGHPSGYTF.

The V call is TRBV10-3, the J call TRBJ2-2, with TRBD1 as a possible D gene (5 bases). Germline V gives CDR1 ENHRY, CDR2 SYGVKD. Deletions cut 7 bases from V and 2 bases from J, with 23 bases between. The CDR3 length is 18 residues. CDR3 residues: CAIMGNTGQGLNTGELFF. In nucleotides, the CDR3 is TGTGCCATCATGGGAAATACTGGGCAGGGCCTTAACACCGGGGAGCTGTTTTTT.

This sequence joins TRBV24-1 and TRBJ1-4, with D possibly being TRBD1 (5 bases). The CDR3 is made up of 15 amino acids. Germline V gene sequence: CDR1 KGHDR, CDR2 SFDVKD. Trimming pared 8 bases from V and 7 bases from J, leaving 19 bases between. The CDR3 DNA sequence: TGTGCCACCAATCTTGGGGGGGACGAACCTGAAAAACTGTTTTTT. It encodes CATNLGGDEPEKLFF.

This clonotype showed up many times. CDR3 protein: CASSLRSERYGYTF. As DNA, the CDR3 is TGTGCCAGCAGTTTGAGGTCAGAACGCTATGGCTACACCTTC. V gene TRBV12-3 or TRBV12-4 combines with J gene TRBJ1-2; D uncertain. The CDR3 runs 14 residues. The germline V and J ends were trimmed by 3 bases and 4 bases, with 12 bases remaining between them.

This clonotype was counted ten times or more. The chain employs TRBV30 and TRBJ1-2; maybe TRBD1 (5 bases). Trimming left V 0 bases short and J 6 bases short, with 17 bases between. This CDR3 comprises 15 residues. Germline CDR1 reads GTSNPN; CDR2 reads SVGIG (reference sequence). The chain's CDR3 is CAWSVGPQGGHGYTF. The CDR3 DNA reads TGTGCCTGGAGTGTGGGTCCTCAGGGAGGACATGGCTACACCTTC.

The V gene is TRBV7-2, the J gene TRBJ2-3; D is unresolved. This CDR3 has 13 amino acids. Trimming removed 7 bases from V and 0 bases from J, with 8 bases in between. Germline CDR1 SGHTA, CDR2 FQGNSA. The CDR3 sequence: CASTVSSTDTQYF. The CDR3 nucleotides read TGTGCCAGCACCGTCTCTAGCACAGATACGCAGTATTTT.